Included here is one T cell receptor beta chain sequence, with context. As yet, its antigen is unknown. This sample is part of a study of cytomegalovirus exposure and HLA in healthy donors. Turning to the study itself: Inside one of the first data releases sat 85 million or so unique TCRs taken from HLA-typed donors.

CDR3 length equals 15 residues. From germline, CDR1 is ENHRY and CDR2 SYGVKD. The V segment lost 0 bases and the J segment 7 bases; nucleotides outside the gene matches: 6. Both 60 Vbeta primers and 13 Jbeta primers went into the PCR. Repertoires were generated with immunoSEQ multiplex PCR, while TCRdb's copy carries only in-frame clones and drops some. This sample has 200,000 to 250,000 clones, with around 79% found just once. Study outcomes and limitations: Highest at DRB1 and lowest at HLA-C, TCR association rates differed among HLA loci in a later analysis. Analyses of presence/absence relied on an assumption of roughly uniform sequencing depth across donors.

The gene calls are TRBV10-3 and TRBJ1-2; 9 bases are a match to TRBD1. This clonotype was sampled from a girl aged 2 to 9 in good health and CMV-seronegative. The source material was PBMCs. CDR3 sequence: CAISESTGGVRGYTF. CDR3 sequence (DNA): TGTGCCATCAGTGAGTCAACAGGGGGCGTGCGTGGCTACACCTTC.